A single sample gave rise to the 17 T cell receptor beta chains below, sequenced in a study of cytomegalovirus exposure and HLA in healthy donors. Primers: 60 Vbeta forward and 13 Jbeta reverse. Libraries were prepared by immunoSEQ multiplex PCR; TCRdb keeps only in-frame clonotypes and omits some of them. The sample lists about 150,000 clones, roughly 80% seen once, with more than 3.5% in the top ten. Sequenced material: PBMCs. These receptors originate from a woman between 40 and 55 years old in good health and CMV-seropositive.

The chain carries TRBV7-8 and TRBJ1-1; D is undetermined. The CDR3 has 12 residues. Trimming pared 2 bases from V and 5 bases from J, leaving 6 bases between. Germline V CDR1 and CDR2: SGHVS, FQNEAQ. The DNA of the CDR3 is TGTGCCAGCAGCTTAAGAGGGACTGAAGCTTTCTTT. Translation gives CASSLRGTEAFF.

This rearrangement joins TRBV6-1 to TRBJ1-2; 9 bases line up with TRBD1. Germline trimming cut 6 bases from V and 4 bases from J; bases unmatched to any gene: 6. Germline CDR1 MNHNS, CDR2 SASEGT. The CDR3 length is 14 residues. As DNA, the CDR3 is TGTGCCAGCAGGGGCACAGGGGGCCTCTATGGCTACACCTTC. It translates to CASRGTGGLYGYTF.

The V gene is TRBV30, the J gene TRBJ2-7; D gene ambiguous. Per germline, CDR1 GTSNPN and CDR2 SVGIG (reference sequence). The CDR3 has 11 residues. V dropped 0 bases and J dropped 5 bases, with 5 bases sitting between them. CDR3 DNA: TGTGCCTGGAGTGTCGTAGACGAGCAGTACTTC. It is translated as CAWSVVDEQYF.

This chain uses TRBV27 with TRBJ1-2, with 9 positions matching TRBD1. V gave up 4 bases and J gave up 1 base; unmatched junction bases: 13. CDR3 length equals 18 residues. CDR1 MNHEY and CDR2 SMNVEV come from the germline V gene (reference sequence). The CDR3 bases are TGTGCCAGCAGTTCACCTCCGGGACAGGGACGGGTTAACTATGGCTACACCTTC. Protein sequence: CASSSPPGQGRVNYGYTF.

The rearrangement joins TRBV29-1 to TRBJ2-1; perhaps TRBD2 as D (6 bases). Germline V gives CDR1 SQVTM, CDR2 ANQGSEA. Deletions cut 7 bases from V and 10 bases from J, with 17 bases between. CDR3 length equals 12 residues. DNA of the CDR3: TGCAGCGCTAGTCTAGCGAATTGGGAGCAGTTCTTC. Amino acids: CSASLANWEQFF.

The rearrangement links TRBV27 to TRBJ2-5; TRBD2 matches at 8 bases. Looked up from germline, CDR1 is MNHEY and CDR2 is SMNVEV (reference sequence). This CDR3 contains 13 residues. The V segment lost 8 bases and the J segment 3 bases; nucleotides outside the gene matches: 5. CDR3 protein: CASPLADEETQYF. The CDR3 DNA reads as TGTGCCAGCCCACTAGCGGACGAAGAGACCCAGTACTTC.

The genes are TRBV4-3 and TRBJ2-1, with a tentative D call TRBD2 (6 bases). Trimming pared 1 base from V and 6 bases from J, leaving 16 bases between. This CDR3 spans 16 amino acids. Germline lookup yields CDR1 LGHNA and CDR2 YSLEER. CDR3 bases: TGCGCCAGCAGCCAAGGGGCGAGGGCCGGGGGCAATGAGCAGTTCTTC. It encodes CASSQGARAGGNEQFF.

The rearrangement joins TRBV7-9 to TRBJ2-5; a possible D gene is TRBD2 (5 bases). The CDR3 loop spans 12 amino acids. Germline CDR1 SEHNR, CDR2 FQNEAQ (reference sequence). Between the trimmed V and J ends, which lost 7 bases and 5 bases, there was a span of 11 bases. CDR3 sequence reads: CASTRPGETQYF. The CDR3 DNA sequence: TGTGCCAGCACTCGACCGGGGGAGACCCAGTACTTC.

The V and J genes are TRBV27 and TRBJ2-7; D is possibly TRBD2 (6 bases). V was pared by 2 bases and J by 12 bases, with 11 bases between. This CDR3 spans 11 amino acids. Germline V lookup: CDR1 MNHEY, CDR2 SMNVEV (reference sequence). In DNA form, the CDR3 reads TGTGCCAGCAGTTTAGGCGGGGCGCGGTACTTC. It codes for CASSLGGARYF.

This sequence joins TRBV15 and TRBJ1-1, with no clear D. CDR3 length: 14 residues. CDR1 is LNHNV and CDR2 is YYDKDF in the germline V gene (reference sequence). The V end lost 4 bases, the J end lost 0 bases, and 9 bases lay between the germline ends. CDR3 coding DNA: TGTGCCACCAGCACGAGGAACATGAACACTGAAGCTTTCTTT. Protein product: CATSTRNMNTEAFF. Using reference TRBV15 and TRBJ1-1 for the parts outside the CDR3, the full variable domain is DAMVIQNPRYQVTQFGKPVTLSCSQTLNHNVMYWYQQKSSQAPKLLFHYYDKDFNNEADTPDNFQSRRPNTSFCFLDIRSPGLGDTAMYLCATSTRNMNTEAFFGQGTRLTVV.

The rearrangement links TRBV5-4 to TRBJ2-5, with 8 bases identical to TRBD2. The CDR3 has 15 residues. With V trimmed by 4 bases and J by 2 bases, 7 bases remained unmatched. Per germline, CDR1 SGHNT and CDR2 YYREEE (reference sequence). The CDR3 DNA is TGTGCCAGCAGCGGGGCGGGGGGCTTACAAGAGACCCAGTACTTC. This encodes CASSGAGGLQETQYF.

This chain joins TRBV7-6 and TRBJ2-1; 8 nucleotides align to TRBD2. From germline, CDR1 is SGHVS and CDR2 FNYEAQ. V gave up 3 bases and J gave up 6 bases; unmatched junction bases: 7. The CDR3 totals 15 residues. The CDR3 DNA follows: TGTGCCAGCAGCTTTTTCGGGGGGGGGATCAATGAGCAGTTCTTC. Amino acid sequence: CASSFFGGGINEQFF.

This CDR3 reads CSVDSGPSYEQYF. The CDR3 DNA is TGCAGCGTTGATAGCGGACCTTCCTACGAGCAGTACTTC. This rearrangement joins TRBV29-1 to TRBJ2-7, with TRBD2 as a possible D gene (6 bases). In germline, CDR1 is SQVTM, CDR2 ANQGSEA. Trimming shortened V by 3 bases and J by 1 base, and 10 bases separated the two germline ends. This CDR3 is 13 amino acids long.

In the case of this clone: One end of the junction is discordant with germline, which a read error may explain. This chain links TRBV7-9 with TRBJ2-7, with D unresolved. CDR1 is SEHNR and CDR2 is FQNEAQ in the germline V gene (reference sequence). This CDR3 contains 12 residues. The CDR3 region is CSSSPGLVEQYF. The CDR3 region has the DNA TGTTCCAGCAGCCCTGGGCTGGTCGAGCAGTACTTC.

This clone was seen once. This rearrangement joins TRBV28 to TRBJ2-5, with D unclear. The ends were cut back, 3 bases at V and 5 bases at J, with 13 bases in the middle. In germline, CDR1 is MDHEN, CDR2 SYDVKM. This CDR3 has 14 residues. In DNA, the CDR3 is TGTGCCAGCAGTTTCGTTAGCAGCGTGGAGACCCAGTACTTC. It yields the protein CASSFVSSVETQYF. Full variable domain (outside the CDR3, taken from reference TRBV28 and TRBJ2-5): DVKVTQSSRYLVKRTGEKVFLECVQDMDHENMFWYRQDPGLGLRLIYFSYDVKMKEKGDIPEGYSVSREKKERFSLILESASTNQTSMYLCASSFVSSVETQYFGPGTRLLVL.

This clone was picked up a small number of times. The chain is built from TRBV4-3 and TRBJ1-1, with D perhaps TRBD1 (5 bases). The CDR3 runs to 13 residues. The V end was cut by 4 bases, the J end by 5 bases, with 11 bases between. Germline V gene sequence: CDR1 LGHNA, CDR2 YSLEER. DNA for the CDR3: TGCGCCAGCAGCCCAGGCCGGACAACTGAAGCTTTCTTT. Translated, it gives CASSPGRTTEAFF.

The chain uses TRBV30 and TRBJ2-7, with unresolved D. The germline gives CDR1 GTSNPN, CDR2 SVGIG (reference sequence). The CDR3 has 12 amino acids. CDR3 protein: CARGEVGYEQYF. In DNA form, the CDR3 reads TGTGCTAGAGGAGAGGTGGGCTACGAGCAGTACTTC.